This T cell receptor (beta chain) came from a study of a mutant IDH1 vaccine in newly diagnosed glioma (dated by TCRdb to the early 2020s). With respect to the entire study: Vaccination began 4-6 weeks after radiotherapy alone, or alongside temozolomide cycles in the chemotherapy-containing groups. The approximately 30 treated patients were approximately 62% male and around 40% female, with a mean age of approximately 40 years. Before enrollment, patients had received standard therapy of radiotherapy alone, temozolomide alone, or radiochemotherapy with temozolomide; most received the combination. The week-35 safety follow-up was designated visit V12, and the week-47 end of study was designated visit V13. Peripheral blood was drawn at six visits: V03 (baseline), V05, V07, V10, V12 and V13. Longitudinal TCRB deep sequencing was performed for some 25 treated patients wherever samples were available for exploratory analyses. Study-wide conclusions, independent of this receptor: Pseudoprogression appeared unrelated to alterations in the top peripheral T cell clonotypes detected by TCRB sequencing. Selection of PBMC samples for TCRB deep sequencing was based on availability. Immune responses induced by the vaccine were seen in more than 85% of patients across multiple MHC alleles. The authors noted that analyses of patient blood samples could not be reproduced because of sample limitations.

The sample's time point label is to be understood as: week 47, end of study. Each vaccine dose, consisting of 300 ug of a 20-mer mutant IDH1 peptide in Montanide, was administered subcutaneously with topical imiquimod. Patients were given eight vaccinations, in weeks 1, 3, 5, 7, 11, 15, 19 and 23, which matched visits V03 through V10. The donors had newly diagnosed IDH1-mutant astrocytomas of WHO grade 3 or 4 that showed loss of nuclear ATRX. The samples were drawn from NOA16, a multicentre, single-arm, open-label phase I trial in Germany that tested a mutant IDH1 peptide vaccine in humans for the first time. Genomic DNA for TCRB sequencing was extracted from EDTA blood using the DNeasy Blood and Tissue Kit. The library came from the immunoSEQ multiplex PCR assay. Following the manufacturer's protocol, the hsTCRB Kit was used to amplify rearranged TCR beta chain sequences. TCRB libraries were sequenced on an Illumina MiSeq. Concerning the study's data processing: Demultiplexing, trimming and gene mapping were performed with the kit vendor's proprietary platform. In TCRdb, the immuneACCESS table is reduced to in-frame sequences with V and J assigned. These tables do not hold every clone; where another copy was compared, an unresolved V gene accounts for under half, and the others remain unexplained. That table supplies the V and J calls and clone size; D and trimming were determined from the DNA. A total of over 30,000 clones appear in this sample, over 75% of them only once. The ten largest account for just over 5% of the sample.

This clone was detected once. Its antigen has not been determined. Per-base quality was not reported, and no clone a single base away is much larger than it. Taken from cysteine to phenylalanine, the CDR3 has 15 residues. CDR3 DNA is the only sequence kept; it has 45 bases, read in frame from the first base. At the junction V is shortened by 3 bases and J by 7 bases, with 16 bases in between. Sequences LNHDA (CDR1) and SQIVND (CDR2) are obtained from the germline V gene (reference sequence). The chain links TRBV19 with TRBJ1-5; no D gene is confidently identified. This TCR derives from a woman between 35 and 50 years old with glioma. Source: PBMCs, taken from a glioma patient whose treatment included an IDH1 peptide vaccine. The DNA is as follows: TGTGCCAGTAGTATTGGCGGCTGGGGTGGGCAGCCCCAGCATTTT. Translated, this is CASSIGGWGGQPQHF.